This entry describes one T cell receptor beta chain. Trimming at V came to 4 bases and at J to 4 bases, leaving 11 bases not matched to a gene. This CDR3 spans 17 amino acids. In germline, CDR1 is SGHRS, CDR2 YFSETQ. Some clones are missing from TCRdb's copy, which holds only in-frame ones; the method was immunoSEQ multiplex PCR. The table records tens of thousands of clones, 87% of them present only once. The data were obtained in a study of blood T cell repertoires in COVID-19. In the study overall: PBMCs, B-cell-depleted T cells, or T cells were the source of the cDNA or gDNA that made up the material.

Enrollment of patients from Seattle took place during active infection, with longitudinal follow-up. The TCR was taken from a woman aged 45 to 65 with COVID-19, enrolled during active disease. The chain is built from TRBV5-1 and TRBJ2-2; TRBD2 agrees at 9 bases. Sequencing input: peripheral blood. In DNA, the CDR3 is TGCGCCAGCAGCCAACCGATAGCGGGAGTAGTCACCGGGGAGCTGTTTTTT. Amino acid sequence: CASSQPIAGVVTGELFF.